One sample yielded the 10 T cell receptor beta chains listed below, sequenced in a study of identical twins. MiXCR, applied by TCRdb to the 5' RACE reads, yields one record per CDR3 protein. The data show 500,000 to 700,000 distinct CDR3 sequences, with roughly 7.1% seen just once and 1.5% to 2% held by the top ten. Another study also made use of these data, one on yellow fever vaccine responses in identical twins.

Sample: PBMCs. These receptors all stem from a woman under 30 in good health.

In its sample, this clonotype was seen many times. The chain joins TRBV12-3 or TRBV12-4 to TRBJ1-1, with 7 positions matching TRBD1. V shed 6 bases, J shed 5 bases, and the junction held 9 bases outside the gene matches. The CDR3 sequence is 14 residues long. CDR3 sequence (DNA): TGTGCCAGCAGCATAGACAGGGCAAGGACTGAAGCTTTCTTT. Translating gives CASSIDRARTEAFF.

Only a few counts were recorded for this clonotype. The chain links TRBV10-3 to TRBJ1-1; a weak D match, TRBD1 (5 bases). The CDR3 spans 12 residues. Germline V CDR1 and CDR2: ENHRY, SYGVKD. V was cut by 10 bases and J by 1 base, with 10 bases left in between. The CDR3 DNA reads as TGTGCCACCGGCAGGGCGAACACTGAAGCTTTCTTT. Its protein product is CATGRANTEAFF.

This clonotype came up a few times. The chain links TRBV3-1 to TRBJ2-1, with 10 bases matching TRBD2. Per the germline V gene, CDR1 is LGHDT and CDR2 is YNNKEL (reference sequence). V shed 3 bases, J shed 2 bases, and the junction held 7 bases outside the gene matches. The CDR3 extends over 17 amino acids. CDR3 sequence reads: CASSHLLAGAAYNEQFF. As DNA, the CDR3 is TGTGCCAGCAGCCACTTGCTAGCGGGAGCGGCCTACAATGAGCAGTTCTTC.

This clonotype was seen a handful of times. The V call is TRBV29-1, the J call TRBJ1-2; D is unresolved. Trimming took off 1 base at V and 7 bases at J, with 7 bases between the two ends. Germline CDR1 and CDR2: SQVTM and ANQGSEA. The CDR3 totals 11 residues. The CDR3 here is CSVEARVGYTF. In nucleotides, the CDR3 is TGCAGCGTTGAAGCTAGGGTTGGCTACACCTTC. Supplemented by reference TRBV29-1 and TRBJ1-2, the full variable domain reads SAVISQKPSRDICQRGTSLTIQCQVDSQVTMMFWYRQQPGQSLTLIATANQGSEATYESGFVIDKFPISRPNLTFSTLTVSNMSPEDSSIYLCSVEARVGYTFGSGTRLTVV.

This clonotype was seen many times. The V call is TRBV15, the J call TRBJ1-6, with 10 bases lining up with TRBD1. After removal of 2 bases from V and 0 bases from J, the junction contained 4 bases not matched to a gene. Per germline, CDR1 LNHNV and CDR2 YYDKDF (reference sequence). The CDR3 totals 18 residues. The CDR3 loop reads CATSRWGQGSSYNSPLHF. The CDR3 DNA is TGTGCCACCAGCAGATGGGGACAGGGGAGCTCCTATAATTCACCCCTCCACTTT.

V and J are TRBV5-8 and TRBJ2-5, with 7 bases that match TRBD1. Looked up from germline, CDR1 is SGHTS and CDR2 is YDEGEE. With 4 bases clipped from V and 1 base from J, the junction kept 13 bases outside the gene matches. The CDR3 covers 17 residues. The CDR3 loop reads CASSPNPTGARQETQYF. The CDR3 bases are TGTGCCAGCAGCCCAAATCCCACAGGGGCACGCCAAGAGACCCAGTACTTC.

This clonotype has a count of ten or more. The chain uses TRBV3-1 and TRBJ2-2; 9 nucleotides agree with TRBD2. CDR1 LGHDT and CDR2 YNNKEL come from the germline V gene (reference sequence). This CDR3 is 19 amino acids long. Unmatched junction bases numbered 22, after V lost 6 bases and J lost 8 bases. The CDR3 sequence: CASSRDSGGPPWKGGELFF. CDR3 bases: TGTGCCAGCAGTAGGGACAGCGGGGGGCCGCCATGGAAAGGAGGGGAGCTGTTTTTT.

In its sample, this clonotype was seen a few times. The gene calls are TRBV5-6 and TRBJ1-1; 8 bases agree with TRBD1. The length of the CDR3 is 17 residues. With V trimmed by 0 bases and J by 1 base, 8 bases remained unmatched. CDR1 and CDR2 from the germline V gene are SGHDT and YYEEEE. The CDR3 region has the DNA TGTGCCAGCAGCTTGGGGGTTACCGGGACAGGGAACACTGAAGCTTTCTTT. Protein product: CASSLGVTGTGNTEAFF.

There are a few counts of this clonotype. CDR3 in DNA: TGTGCCAGCAGTTTAGTGGAGTTCGGCAATCAGCCCCAGCATTTT. This encodes CASSLVEFGNQPQHF. The chain links TRBV12-3 or TRBV12-4 to TRBJ1-5, with D hard to call. The CDR3 covers 15 residues. Between the trimmed V and J ends, which lost 1 base and 2 bases, there was a span of 9 bases.

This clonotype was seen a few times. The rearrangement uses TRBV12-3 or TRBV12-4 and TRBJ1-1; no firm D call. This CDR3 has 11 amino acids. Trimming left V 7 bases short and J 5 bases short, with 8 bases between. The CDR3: CASTVRTEAFF. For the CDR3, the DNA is TGTGCCAGCACCGTGCGGACTGAAGCTTTCTTT.